The 29 T cell receptor beta chains presented below share a single source sample, sequenced in a study of shared clonotypes between healthy human individuals. Assay used: immunoSEQ multiplex PCR; TCRdb lists only in-frame clones, some missing. The table has approximately 470,000 clones, more than 75% seen once. The sample consisted of PBMCs. The receptors shown here come from a woman aged 40 to 55 in good health. Some clones in this sample may be carry-over from other donors' samples.

The J gene is TRBJ2-2, the V gene TRBV5-6; possible D gene TRBD2, 6 bases. From germline, CDR1 is SGHDT and CDR2 YYEEEE. The V end was cut by 6 bases, the J end by 6 bases, with 21 bases between. The CDR3 loop spans 16 amino acids. CDR3 nucleotides: TGTGCCAGCACCTTTGAAGTAGCGGTTGAGTCCGGGGAGCTGTTTTTT. Amino acid sequence: CASTFEVAVESGELFF.

This chain links TRBV30 with TRBJ2-7, with 8 bases identical to TRBD2. This CDR3 is 14 amino acids long. The V gene's germline CDR1 is GTSNPN and CDR2 SVGIG (reference sequence). V gave up 6 bases and J gave up 0 bases; unmatched junction bases: 7. The CDR3 DNA reads TGTGCCTGTAGGGTGAGCGGGAGCTCCTACGAGCAGTACTTC. Translation: CACRVSGSSYEQYF.

This clone was seen just once. The chain joins TRBV27 to TRBJ2-7, with 7 positions matching TRBD1. Unmatched junction bases numbered 10, after V lost 6 bases and J lost 2 bases. Germline V gene sequence: CDR1 MNHEY, CDR2 SMNVEV (reference sequence). The CDR3 loop spans 15 amino acids. In DNA form, the CDR3 reads TGTGCCAGCAGCCTCAGGACAGGATCCCCCTACGAGCAGTACTTC. This codes for CASSLRTGSPYEQYF.

This chain joins TRBV15 and TRBJ2-7, with D unresolved. V was pared by 0 bases and J by 1 base, with 10 bases between. CDR3 size: 15 residues. Looked up from germline, CDR1 is LNHNV and CDR2 is YYDKDF (reference sequence). The CDR3 sequence: CATSRDPAASYEQYF. CDR3 DNA: TGTGCCACCAGCAGAGATCCGGCCGCGTCCTACGAGCAGTACTTC.

The chain recombines TRBV2 with TRBJ2-1; possible D gene TRBD2, 6 bases. Germline-derived CDR1 and CDR2 are SNHLY and FYNNEI. Trimming removed 5 bases at V and 12 bases at J, with 14 bases between. The CDR3 is 12 amino acids. Here the CDR3 reads CASSPTAGRQFF. The CDR3 nucleotides are TGTGCCAGCAGTCCTACAGCGGGCCGGCAGTTCTTC.

The chain couples TRBV28 to TRBJ2-7; TRBD1 matches 7 bases. CDR3 length equals 14 residues. J gave up 3 bases and V 5 bases, and 7 bases lay outside the gene matches. Germline V gene lookup returns CDR1 MDHEN and CDR2 SYDVKM. For the CDR3, the DNA is TGTGCCAGCAGTCCGGGACAGAGCTTCTACGAGCAGTACTTC. This encodes CASSPGQSFYEQYF.

The chain links TRBV30 to TRBJ1-6, with D perhaps TRBD1 (5 bases). Per the germline V gene, CDR1 is GTSNPN and CDR2 is SVGIG (reference sequence). V dropped 4 bases and J dropped 0 bases, with 16 bases sitting between them. The CDR3 length is 17 residues. For the CDR3, the DNA is TGTGCCTGGACCCTCCGGGGACGGTTCTCCTATAATTCACCCCTCCACTTT. Residues: CAWTLRGRFSYNSPLHF.

A note on this clone: A far larger clone lies a single base away; this is likely a read error. The V gene is TRBV7-3, the J gene TRBJ2-1; 10 bases match TRBD2. V gave up 5 bases and J gave up 3 bases; unmatched junction bases: 4. The CDR3 has 15 residues. Germline CDR1 is SGHTA and CDR2 is FQGTGA. CDR3 sequence reads: CASSPGTSDYNEQFF. CDR3 sequence (DNA): TGTGCCAGCAGCCCCGGGACTAGCGACTACAATGAGCAGTTCTTC.

The chain couples TRBV11-1 to TRBJ1-1; the match to TRBD1 covers 8 bases. This CDR3 is 15 amino acids long. V dropped 5 bases and J dropped 6; count of bases not matched to a gene: 11. CDR1 and CDR2 from the germline V gene are SGHAT and FQDESV (reference sequence). The CDR3 DNA follows: TGTGCCAGCAGCCAGGGGGCGTGGGAAAACGCTGAAGCTTTCTTT. The encoded protein is CASSQGAWENAEAFF. The variable domain in full, with the rest retrieved from reference TRBV11-1 and TRBJ1-1, is EAEVAQSPRYKITEKSQAVAFWCDPISGHATLYWYRQILGQGPELLVQFQDESVVDDSQLPKDRFSAERLKGVDSTLKIQPAELGDSAMYLCASSQGAWENAEAFFGQGTRLTVV.

The V and J genes are TRBV6-4 and TRBJ2-1, with D possibly being TRBD1 (6 bases). Trimming pared 4 bases from V and 3 bases from J, leaving 13 bases between. Germline V gene data show CDR1 as MRHNA and CDR2 as SNTAGT. The CDR3 consists of 15 residues. In DNA, the CDR3 is TGTGCCAGCAGTGTGGAGACAGGTAACTACAATGAGCAGTTCTTC. As protein: CASSVETGNYNEQFF.

The chain links TRBV22-1 to TRBJ1-2. TRBV22-1 counts as a pseudogene. The CDR3 length is 16 residues. CDR3 loop: CPGRLQRSEKDLWLHF. CDR3 bases: TGTCCTGGGAGGCTGCAGCGAAGCGAGAAAGACCTATGGCTACACTTC.

This chain uses TRBV30 with TRBJ1-1; D gene unclear. This CDR3 has 11 residues. Germline CDR1 reads GTSNPN; CDR2 reads SVGIG (reference sequence). V was pared by 2 bases and J by 7 bases, with 8 bases between. The CDR3 coding sequence is TGTGCCTGGAGTCAACAGAGTGAAGCTTTCTTT. This gives the protein CAWSQQSEAFF.

CDR3 DNA sequence: TGCGCCAGCAGCTTGGGGGCCTCGGCTAGCGGGAGTTCGGATGAGCAGTTCTTC. Encoded protein: CASSLGASASGSSDEQFF. V and J are TRBV5-1 and TRBJ2-1; 10 bases are shared with TRBD2. CDR1 and CDR2 from the germline V gene are SGHRS and YFSETQ. The CDR3 covers 18 residues. Trimming at V came to 0 bases and at J to 8 bases, leaving 14 bases not matched to a gene. Full variable domain (rest looked up from reference TRBV5-1 and TRBJ2-1): KAGVTQTPRYLIKTRGQQVTLSCSPISGHRSVSWYQQTPGQGLQFLFEYFSETQRNKGNFPGRFSGRQFSNSRSEMNVSTLELGDSALYLCASSLGASASGSSDEQFFGPGTRLTVL.

The J gene is TRBJ2-1, the V gene TRBV28, with TRBD2 matching over 7 bases. Germline V gives CDR1 MDHEN, CDR2 SYDVKM. Losses at the gene ends were 6 bases for V and 6 bases for J; bases not matched to a gene: 8. The CDR3 extends over 14 amino acids. CDR3 DNA: TGTGCCAGCAGCCCCCGCGGGAGTCGCAATGAGCAGTTCTTC. Translating gives CASSPRGSRNEQFF.

This chain connects TRBV15 to TRBJ2-5, with 14 bases aligning to TRBD2. Trimming took 5 bases from V and 5 from J; bases not matched to a gene: 7. Germline CDR1 is LNHNV and CDR2 is YYDKDF (reference sequence). The CDR3 length is 16 residues. CDR3 coding DNA: TGTGCCACCAGCGCCCGGACTAGCGGGAGGTGGGAGACCCAGTACTTC. Translated: CATSARTSGRWETQYF.

This clone has only one observation. This sequence joins TRBV19 and TRBJ2-1, with D possibly TRBD2 on 6 matching bases. The CDR3 spans 15 residues. Trimming stripped 1 base from V and 3 bases from J, with 10 bases between. Germline lookup yields CDR1 LNHDA and CDR2 SQIVND (reference sequence). The CDR3 reads CASSIGGRIYNEQFF. The CDR3 bases are TGTGCCAGTAGTATAGGGGGGAGGATCTACAATGAGCAGTTCTTC.

The CDR3 DNA reads as TGCGCCAGCAGCTTGGATGGGGTGGTCTCTGGAAACACCATATATTTT. Translation: CASSLDGVVSGNTIYF. The gene calls are TRBV5-1 and TRBJ1-3; D remains unclear. There are 16 residues in the CDR3. V gave up 0 bases and J gave up 0 bases, with 10 bases separating them. The germline V gene encodes CDR1 SGHRS and CDR2 YFSETQ.

The rearrangement links TRBV28 to TRBJ2-5; unclear D gene. The CDR3 extends over 13 amino acids. V was clipped by 4 bases and J by 5 bases, with 11 bases between them. CDR1 is MDHEN, CDR2 SYDVKM, per germline. DNA for the CDR3: TGTGCCAGCAGTTGGTCAGTAGGCGAGACCCAGTACTTC. This gives the protein CASSWSVGETQYF.

The CDR3 sequence: CASSLTSGPATGKSYEQYF. CDR3 coding DNA: TGTGCCAGCAGCTTAACGAGTGGGCCGGCCACAGGGAAGTCCTACGAGCAGTACTTC. The chain is built from TRBV7-3 and TRBJ2-7; D is perhaps TRBD1 (6 bases). Trimming pared 0 bases from V and 1 base from J, leaving 22 bases between. The CDR3 is 19 amino acids. Germline V CDR1 and CDR2: SGHTA, FQGTGA.

The rearrangement uses TRBV19 and TRBJ1-1, with TRBD1 identical over 10 bases. Germline lookup yields CDR1 LNHDA and CDR2 SQIVND (reference sequence). V was clipped by 4 bases and J by 5 bases; unmatched bases: 4. The CDR3 consists of 14 residues. This CDR3 reads CASSTRDRGTEAFF. The CDR3 DNA reads as TGTGCCAGTAGTACCCGGGACAGGGGAACTGAAGCTTTCTTT.

This clone was observed once. The rearrangement uses TRBV27 and TRBJ2-1; no clear D gene. Deletions cut 7 bases from V and 0 bases from J, with 10 bases between. This CDR3 comprises 14 residues. Germline V gene sequence: CDR1 MNHEY, CDR2 SMNVEV (reference sequence). CDR3 bases: TGTGCCAGCAAGGTAGGAAGCTCCTACAATGAGCAGTTCTTC. The encoded protein is CASKVGSSYNEQFF.

This chain uses TRBV7-2 with TRBJ1-1; TRBD1 matches at 7 bases. The CDR3 sequence is 14 residues long. J lost 4 bases, V lost 4 bases, and 6 bases had no gene match. Germline V gives CDR1 SGHTA, CDR2 FQGNSA. The CDR3 is CASSSRAGGTEAFF. DNA for the CDR3: TGTGCCAGCAGCTCCCGGGCAGGGGGCACTGAAGCTTTCTTT.

This chain joins TRBV25-1 and TRBJ2-1; 8 nucleotides align to TRBD1. The CDR3 is 15 amino acids. The V gene's germline CDR1 is MGHDK and CDR2 SYGVNS. The J segment lost 5 bases and the V segment lost 4 bases, leaving 7 bases of the junction unmatched. CDR3 region: CASSGQGRRDNEQFF. CDR3 nucleotide sequence: TGTGCCAGCAGTGGACAGGGGAGGAGGGACAATGAGCAGTTCTTC. The variable domain in full, with the rest retrieved from reference TRBV25-1 and TRBJ2-1, is EADIYQTPRYLVIGTGKKITLECSQTMGHDKMYWYQQDPGMELHLIHYSYGVNSTEKGDLSSESTVSRIRTEHFPLTLESARPSHTSQYLCASSGQGRRDNEQFFGPGTRLTVL.

This rearrangement joins TRBV9 to TRBJ2-1, with D tentatively TRBD2 (6 bases). From germline, CDR1 is SGDLS and CDR2 YYNGEE. V was trimmed by 0 bases and J by 4 bases, leaving 11 bases between them. CDR3 length: 15 residues. CDR3 amino acids: CASSVAGRGYNEQFF. In nucleotides, the CDR3 is TGTGCCAGCAGCGTAGCCGGGAGAGGGTACAATGAGCAGTTCTTC.

On this clone: A far larger clone is just one base off, so this is likely a read error. The missing conserved phenylalanine or tryptophan at the end of this CDR3 makes a read error likely. This sequence joins TRBV29-1 and TRBJ1-2; D ambiguous. The V gene lost 0 bases and the J gene lost 1 base, with 3 bases spanning the gap. Per the germline V gene, CDR1 is SQVTM and CDR2 is ANQGSEA. This CDR3 has 12 amino acids. The CDR3 nucleotides read TGCAGCGTTGAAGACCATAACTATGGCTACACCTCC. As protein: CSVEDHNYGYTS.

This clone was counted only a few times. V usage is TRBV28 and J usage is TRBJ2-1; 10 nucleotides match TRBD2. This CDR3 is built from 14 residues. Germline V gives CDR1 MDHEN, CDR2 SYDVKM. Trimming removed 4 bases from V and 10 bases from J; junction bases left unmatched: 7. In nucleotides, the CDR3 is TGTGCCAGCAGTTATTCTAGCGGGAGAGGAGAGCAGTTCTTC. Protein product: CASSYSSGRGEQFF.

This clone turned up a few times. The chain employs TRBV2 and TRBJ1-1; tentatively, D is TRBD1 (6 bases). The CDR3 runs to 12 residues. Trimming cost V 6 bases and J 3 bases, with 8 bases left between them. The germline gives CDR1 SNHLY, CDR2 FYNNEI. CDR3 sequence (DNA): TGTGCCAGCAGCCAGGGGTACACTGAAGCTTTCTTT. Translated, it gives CASSQGYTEAFF.

This clone was found a few times. Additional DNA sequences in this sample encode the identical CDR3. The V and J genes are TRBV5-1 and TRBJ1-1; D is possibly TRBD1 (5 bases). The germline CDR1 and CDR2 sequences are SGHRS and YFSETQ. The CDR3 has 14 residues. Trimming removed 2 bases at V and 0 bases at J, with 8 bases between. This CDR3 is CASSFGTLNTEAFF. The DNA for the CDR3 is TGCGCCAGCAGCTTTGGGACGCTGAACACTGAAGCTTTCTTT.

The chain combines TRBV28 with TRBJ1-1, with D possibly matching TRBD1 (6 bases). CDR3 length: 15 residues. CDR1 and CDR2 from the germline V gene are MDHEN and SYDVKM. Trimming stripped 6 bases from V and 1 base from J, with 15 bases between. DNA of the CDR3: TGTGCCAGCAGGGAACAGGGTTCGGAGAACACTGAAGCTTTCTTT. Translation gives CASREQGSENTEAFF.